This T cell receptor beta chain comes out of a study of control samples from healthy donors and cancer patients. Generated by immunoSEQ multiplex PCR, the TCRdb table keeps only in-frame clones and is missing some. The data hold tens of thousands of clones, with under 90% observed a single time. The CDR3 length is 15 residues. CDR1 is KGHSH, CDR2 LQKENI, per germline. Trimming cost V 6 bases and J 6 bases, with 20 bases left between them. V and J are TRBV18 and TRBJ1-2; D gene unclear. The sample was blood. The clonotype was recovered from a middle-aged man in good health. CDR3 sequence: CASSPSGRLLNGYTF. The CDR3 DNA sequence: TGTGCCAGCTCGCCGTCCGGACGGCTTTTGAATGGCTACACCTTC.